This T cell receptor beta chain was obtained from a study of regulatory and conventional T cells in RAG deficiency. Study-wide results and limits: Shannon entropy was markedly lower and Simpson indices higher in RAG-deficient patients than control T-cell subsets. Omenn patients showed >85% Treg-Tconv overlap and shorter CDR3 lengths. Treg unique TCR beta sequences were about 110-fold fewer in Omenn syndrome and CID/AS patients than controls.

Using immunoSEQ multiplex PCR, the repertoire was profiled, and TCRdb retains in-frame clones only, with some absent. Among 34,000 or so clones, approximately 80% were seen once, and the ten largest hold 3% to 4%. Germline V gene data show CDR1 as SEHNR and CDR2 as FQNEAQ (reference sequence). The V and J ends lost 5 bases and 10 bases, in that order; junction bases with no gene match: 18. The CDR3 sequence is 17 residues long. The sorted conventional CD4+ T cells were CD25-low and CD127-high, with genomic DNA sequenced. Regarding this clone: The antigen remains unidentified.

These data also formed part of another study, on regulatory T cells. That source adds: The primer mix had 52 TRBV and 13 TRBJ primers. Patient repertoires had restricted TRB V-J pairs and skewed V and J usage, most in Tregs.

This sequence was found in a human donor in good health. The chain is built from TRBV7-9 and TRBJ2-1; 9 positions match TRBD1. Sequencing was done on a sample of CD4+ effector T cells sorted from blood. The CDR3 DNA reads TGTGCCAGCAGCCCCCCCGCCCCCAGACAGGGGGTAAAAGAGCAGTTCTTC. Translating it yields CASSPPAPRQGVKEQFF.